The 13 T cell receptor beta chains below come from one sample, sequenced in a study of CD8 T cells in ankylosing spondylitis. Study results and caveats: Blood from ankylosing spondylitis patients appeared to carry a characteristic roughly 8-variant TCR beta motif.

TCRdb processed the 5' RACE reads anew with MiXCR; each CDR3 protein has one entry. There are more than 600,000 distinct CDR3 sequences in the sample; around 20% occur only once, and under 20% lies in the top ten. No antigen has been assigned to these receptors. Material for sequencing was blood, either unsorted or a sorted T cell fraction (not recorded which). The source of these receptors is a male donor with ankylosing spondylitis.

This chain connects TRBV5-1 to TRBJ2-1; D is unresolved. The V end was cut by 0 bases, the J end by 9 bases, with 16 bases between. Germline V gives CDR1 SGHRS, CDR2 YFSETQ. This CDR3 has 15 amino acids. CDR3 loop: CASSLAPPRTGEQFF. The CDR3 coding sequence is TGCGCCAGCAGCTTGGCCCCCCCTAGGACCGGTGAGCAGTTCTTC.

This clonotype was counted between two and nine times. The chain employs TRBV20-1 and TRBJ1-2; 9 bases are a match to TRBD1. The CDR3 loop spans 16 amino acids. Germline assignment: CDR1 DFQATT and CDR2 SNEGSKA (reference sequence). The ends lost 8 bases at V and 3 bases at J; junction bases unmatched: 16. CDR3 residues: CSTKGPGQGKDYGYTF. In DNA, the CDR3 is TGCAGTACAAAAGGTCCGGGACAGGGTAAAGACTATGGCTACACCTTC.

The table lists this clonotype with a count of one. The V and J genes are TRBV18 and TRBJ2-2, with 8 bases matching TRBD2. The V segment lost 3 bases and the J segment 1 base; nucleotides outside the gene matches: 4. Germline V CDR1 and CDR2: KGHSH, LQKENI. This CDR3 region has 16 residues. CDR3 DNA sequence: TGTGCCAGCTCACCCAAACTAGCGGTGAACACCGGGGAGCTGTTTTTT. Protein product: CASSPKLAVNTGELFF.

The rearrangement links TRBV20-1 to TRBJ2-1; 8 positions agree with TRBD2. Looked up from germline, CDR1 is DFQATT and CDR2 is SNEGSKA (reference sequence). This CDR3 has 14 amino acids. Trimming took 4 bases from V and 8 from J; bases not matched to a gene: 10. The CDR3 loop reads CSAILAAGPDEQFF. The CDR3 DNA sequence: TGCAGTGCTATACTAGCGGCAGGGCCCGATGAGCAGTTCTTC.

The V and J genes are TRBV20-1 and TRBJ2-7; TRBD2 aligns across 10 bases. The CDR3 sequence is 15 residues long. V shed 4 bases, J shed 0 bases, and the junction held 6 bases outside the gene matches. Germline V gene sequence: CDR1 DFQATT, CDR2 SNEGSKA (reference sequence). This CDR3 is CSATSGRGSSYEQYF. Here the CDR3 DNA reads TGCAGTGCTACAAGCGGGAGGGGCAGCTCCTACGAGCAGTACTTC.

A few counts support this clonotype. The chain is built from TRBV4-1 and TRBJ2-1; 8 nucleotides align to TRBD1. The V gene end was trimmed by 4 bases and the J gene end by 0 bases; junction bases not matched to a gene: 8. The germline gives CDR1 MGHRA, CDR2 YSYEKL. CDR3 length equals 17 residues. As DNA, the CDR3 is TGCGCCAGCAGCCCTTTCGGGACAGGAAGCTCCTACAATGAGCAGTTCTTC. This sequence encodes CASSPFGTGSSYNEQFF.

The CDR3 DNA sequence: TGTGCCATCAGCGCAGTGGCCCCCCAATTCGACAGGCAGAGCTCCTACGAGCAGTACTTC. It encodes CAISAVAPQFDRQSSYEQYF. The chain employs TRBV10-3 and TRBJ2-7; D perhaps matches TRBD1 (6 bases). Trimming shortened V by 6 bases and J by 0 bases, and 30 bases separated the two germline ends. Germline loops: CDR1 ENHRY, CDR2 SYGVKD. This CDR3 spans 20 amino acids.

J is TRBJ1-5 and V is TRBV12-3 or TRBV12-4; D may be TRBD1 (6 bases). The CDR3 is made up of 16 amino acids. V lost 6 bases, J lost 0 bases, and 15 bases lay in between. CDR3 bases: TGTGCCAGCAGGGATAGGGGGGATTATAGCAATCAGCCCCAGCATTTT. Protein: CASRDRGDYSNQPQHF.

This rearrangement joins TRBV7-3 to TRBJ2-7; D unresolved. The V end was cut by 0 bases, the J end by 7 bases, with 10 bases between. Germline CDR1 SGHTA, CDR2 FQGTGA. The CDR3 loop spans 13 amino acids. CDR3 protein: CASSLTPEEEQYF. The CDR3 DNA is TGTGCCAGCAGCTTAACGCCCGAGGAGGAGCAGTACTTC.

This chain joins TRBV7-9 and TRBJ2-5; 11 bases are a match to TRBD2. Near its end, the DNA agrees better with TRBJ2-1, so the J call may be wrong. Germline V CDR1 and CDR2: SEHNR, FQNEAQ (reference sequence). CDR3 length equals 14 residues. The CDR3 DNA sequence: TGTGCCAGCAGCCTTACTAGCGGGGGCGAGACCCAGTTCTTC. This gives the protein CASSLTSGGETQFF.

The chain has TRBV5-6 and TRBJ1-4; TRBD1 aligns across 7 bases. This CDR3 contains 15 residues. The germline V gene encodes CDR1 SGHDT and CDR2 YYEEEE. V was pared by 4 bases and J by 5 bases, with 8 bases of the junction left unmatched. CDR3 coding DNA: TGTGCCAGCAGCCGGGGAGGGGGCACGAATGAAAAACTGTTTTTT. Translation gives CASSRGGGTNEKLFF.

This sequence joins TRBV10-3 and TRBJ2-5; tentatively, D is TRBD1 or TRBD2 (5 bases each). V lost 10 bases and J lost 4, with 16 bases in between. Germline V gene data show CDR1 as ENHRY and CDR2 as SYGVKD. The CDR3 sequence is 13 residues long. CDR3 sequence reads: CASCGGIVETQYF. The CDR3 DNA is TGTGCCAGTTGTGGGGGAATAGTAGAGACCCAGTACTTC.

V is TRBV29-1 and J is TRBJ2-1; the D is unclear. The CDR3 has 18 amino acids. CDR1 is SQVTM, CDR2 ANQGSEA, per germline. Trimming left V 1 base short and J 6 bases short, with 25 bases between. CDR3 sequence (DNA): TGCAGCGTTGAAGGCTCGACCGCCCCAGGAACCCAAATCAATGAGCAGTTCTTC. Its protein is CSVEGSTAPGTQINEQFF.